This T cell receptor beta chain was recorded in a study of shared clonotypes between healthy human individuals. Generated by immunoSEQ multiplex PCR, the TCRdb table keeps only in-frame clones and is missing some. Among over a million clones listed, 65% to 80% were seen once. This CDR3 has 18 amino acids. The germline V gene encodes CDR1 SGHTA and CDR2 FQGNSA. V lost 3 bases and J lost 5, with 22 bases in between. Material for sequencing was memory CD4+ T cells sorted from blood. As to subset: CD45RA-negative fraction. This receptor was identified in a man younger than 35 in good health. The chain links TRBV7-2 to TRBJ2-2; D perhaps matches TRBD2 (7 bases). The CDR3 DNA sequence: TGTGCCAGCAGCTTGGACACTCGCGGGGGCTTCAGGACCGGGGAGCTGTTTTTT. Amino acid sequence: CASSLDTRGGFRTGELFF.